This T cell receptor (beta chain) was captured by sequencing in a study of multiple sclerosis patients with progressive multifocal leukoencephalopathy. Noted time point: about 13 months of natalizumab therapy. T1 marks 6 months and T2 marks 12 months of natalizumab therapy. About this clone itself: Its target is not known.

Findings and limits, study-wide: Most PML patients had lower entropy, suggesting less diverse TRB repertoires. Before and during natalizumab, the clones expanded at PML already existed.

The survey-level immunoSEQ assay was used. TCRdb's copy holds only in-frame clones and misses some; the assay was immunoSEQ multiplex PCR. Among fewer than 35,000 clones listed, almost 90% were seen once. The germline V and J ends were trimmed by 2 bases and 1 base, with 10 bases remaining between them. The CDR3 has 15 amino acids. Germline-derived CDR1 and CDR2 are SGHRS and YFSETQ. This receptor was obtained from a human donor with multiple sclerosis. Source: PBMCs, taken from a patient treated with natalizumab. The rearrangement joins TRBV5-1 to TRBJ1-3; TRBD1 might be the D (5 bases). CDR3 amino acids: CASSLTQVSGNTIYF. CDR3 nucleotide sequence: TGCGCCAGCAGCTTAACACAGGTTTCTGGAAACACCATATATTTT.